This entry concerns a single TCR beta chain. The antigen this receptor binds is unknown. No qualities accompany the bases; no much larger clone lies one base away. Sequencing was performed on an Illumina HiSeq 1500. Using fastp trimming at Q25 and MiXCR clonotype assembly, TCRdb reanalyzed the public sequencing data and kept in-frame beta chains. For every CDR3 protein sequence, its rows merge into one entry that carries the most common genes and DNA. The sample includes around 130,000 distinct CDR3 sequences, with 8% to 9% observed a single time. The ten largest clones capture 10% of the sample. This entry belongs to a study of T cell repertoires in cytomegalovirus infection (dated by TCRdb to 2018 to 2020). Looking at the study overall: The HLA type of each donor mattered for the analysis, because public TCR beta signatures pointed to carriage of CMV infection along with the matching HLA type.

The study at large found these results: The ex vivo response was dominated by HLA-C-restricted CMV-specific TCR beta clonotypes, which also provided the single most frequent clonotype in two of eight donors. In both this cohort and an independent cohort of several hundred donors, the cumulative frequency of public TCR beta family members distinguished carriers of CMV infection plus the relevant HLA type.

The source of this sequence is a human donor in good health (CMV status not recorded). Some clones in this sample may be carry-over from other donors' samples. Sequencing input: PBMCs.

The CDR3 reads CASSSPLDGDTQYF. The DNA sequence is TGTGCCAGCAGCTCCCCATTGGACGGAGATACGCAGTATTTT. The chain employs TRBV7-9 and TRBJ2-3; the D gene identity is not certain. For CDR1 and CDR2, the germline V gene (reference sequence) lists SEHNR and FQNEAQ. Counted from cysteine to phenylalanine, this CDR3 has 14 amino acids. Kept here is only the CDR3 DNA, which spans 42 bases and is read in frame from base 1. Trimming at the junction amounts to 4 bases on V and 5 bases on J, and the germline ends lie 13 bases apart.